This TCR beta chain comes out of a study of control samples from healthy donors and cancer patients. Generated by immunoSEQ multiplex PCR, the TCRdb table keeps only in-frame clones and is missing some. In the table there are some 140,000 clones, roughly 89% of which are singletons. Germline lookup yields CDR1 MGHRA and CDR2 YSYEKL. The CDR3 spans 22 residues. The junction had 26 bases not matched to a gene; V was cut back by 1 base and J by 7 bases. This sequence was found in a man between 25 and 39 years old in good health. This chain connects TRBV4-1 to TRBJ2-5; 11 bases fit TRBD2. Sequencing was carried out using blood. DNA for the CDR3: TGCGCCAGCAGCCAAGTTCGTGTTACCCCGGGATCTAGCGGGAGGATCCATGTGACCCAGTACTTC. As protein: CASSQVRVTPGSSGRIHVTQYF.